This record concerns one TCR beta chain sequence. The V gene's germline CDR1 is SEHNR and CDR2 FQNEAQ (reference sequence). V was trimmed by 2 bases and J by 14 bases, leaving 17 bases between them. The CDR3 sequence is 13 residues long. These data are taken from a study of control samples from healthy donors and cancer patients. Produced via immunoSEQ multiplex PCR; TCRdb's table is partial and in-frame only. The sample lists 170,000 or so clones, 85% to 95% seen once, with almost 1.5% in the top ten. This chain connects TRBV7-9 to TRBJ2-3; D not resolved. The sample was blood. This clonotype originated in a man aged 18 to 29 in good health. CDR3 amino acids: CASSLLGNQPPYF. DNA of the CDR3: TGTGCCAGCAGCTTATTGGGGAACCAACCCCCGTATTTT.